This T cell receptor (beta chain) derives from a study of cytomegalovirus exposure and HLA in healthy donors. Study details: Most donors, less than 85% of a few hundred genotyped, fell in the Caucasian-associated ancestry cluster.

Both 60 Vbeta primers and 13 Jbeta primers went into the PCR. Assay: immunoSEQ multiplex PCR; the TCRdb copy retains only in-frame clones and omits some. The data show roughly 200,000 clones, 70% to 90% seen once. Overall study results and limits: Researchers reportedly found TCR beta sequences accurately predicted most subjects' HLA-A and HLA-B alleles.

Comment on this clone: The antigen remains unidentified.

The origin of this receptor is a woman aged 45-60 years in good health and CMV-seronegative. The sequenced sample consisted of PBMCs.

The CDR3 DNA reads as TGTGCCAGCAGTTACTCGATGACTATTGGAAACACCATATATTTT. Translation: CASSYSMTIGNTIYF. The chain joins TRBV6-5 to TRBJ1-3; D remains ambiguous. V lost 0 bases and J lost 3, with 9 bases in between. The CDR3 covers 15 residues. Germline lookup yields CDR1 MNHEY and CDR2 SVGAGI.